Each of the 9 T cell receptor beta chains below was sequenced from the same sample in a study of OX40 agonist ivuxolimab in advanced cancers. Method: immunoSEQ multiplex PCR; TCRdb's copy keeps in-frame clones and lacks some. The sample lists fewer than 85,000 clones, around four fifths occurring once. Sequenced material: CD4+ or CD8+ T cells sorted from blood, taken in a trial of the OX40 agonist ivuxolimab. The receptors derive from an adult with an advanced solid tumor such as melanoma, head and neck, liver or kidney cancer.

The CDR3 region has the DNA TGTGCCAGTAGTATAGCGGACAGAAACATTCAGTACTTC. The encoded protein is CASSIADRNIQYF. The gene calls are TRBV19 and TRBJ2-4; D might be TRBD1 (6 bases). Germline loops: CDR1 LNHDA, CDR2 SQIVND (reference sequence). Trimming stripped 1 base from V and 6 bases from J, with 7 bases between. There are 13 residues in the CDR3.

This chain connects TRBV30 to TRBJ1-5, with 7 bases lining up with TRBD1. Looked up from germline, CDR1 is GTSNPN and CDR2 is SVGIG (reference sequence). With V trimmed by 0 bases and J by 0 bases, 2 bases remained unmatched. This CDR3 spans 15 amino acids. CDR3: CAWSVGTVSNQPQHF. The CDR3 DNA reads TGTGCCTGGAGTGTGGGGACAGTTAGCAATCAGCCCCAGCATTTT.

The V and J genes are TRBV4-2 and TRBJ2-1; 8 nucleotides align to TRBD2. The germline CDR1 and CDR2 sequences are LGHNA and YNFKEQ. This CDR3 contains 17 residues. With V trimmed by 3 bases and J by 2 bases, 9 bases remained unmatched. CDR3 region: CASSQRAGGVPYNEQFF. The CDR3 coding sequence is TGTGCCAGCAGCCAGAGGGCGGGAGGCGTCCCCTACAATGAGCAGTTCTTC.

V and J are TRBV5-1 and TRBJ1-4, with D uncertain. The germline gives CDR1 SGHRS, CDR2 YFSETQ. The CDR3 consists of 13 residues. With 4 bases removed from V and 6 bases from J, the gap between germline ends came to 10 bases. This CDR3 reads CASSPWWDEKLFF. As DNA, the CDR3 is TGCGCCAGCAGCCCCTGGTGGGATGAAAAACTGTTTTTT.

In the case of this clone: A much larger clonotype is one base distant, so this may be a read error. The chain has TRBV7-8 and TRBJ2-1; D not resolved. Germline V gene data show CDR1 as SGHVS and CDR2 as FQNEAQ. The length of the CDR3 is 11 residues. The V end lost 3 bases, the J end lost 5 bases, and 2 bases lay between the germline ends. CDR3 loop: CASSFHNEQFF. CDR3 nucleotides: TGTGCCAGCAGCTTCCACAATGAGCAGTTCTTC. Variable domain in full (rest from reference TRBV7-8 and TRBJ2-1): GAGVSQSPRYKVAKRGQDVALRCDPISGHVSLFWYQQALGQGPEFLTYFQNEAQLDKSGLPSDRFFAERPEGSVSTLKIQRTQQEDSAVYLCASSFHNEQFFGPGTRLTVL.

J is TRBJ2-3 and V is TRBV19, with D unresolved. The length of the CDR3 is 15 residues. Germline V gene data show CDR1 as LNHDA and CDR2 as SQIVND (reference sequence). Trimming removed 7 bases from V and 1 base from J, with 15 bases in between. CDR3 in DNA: TGTGCCAGTACGGCCCAAGGGATCGGCACAGATACGCAGTATTTT. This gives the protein CASTAQGIGTDTQYF.

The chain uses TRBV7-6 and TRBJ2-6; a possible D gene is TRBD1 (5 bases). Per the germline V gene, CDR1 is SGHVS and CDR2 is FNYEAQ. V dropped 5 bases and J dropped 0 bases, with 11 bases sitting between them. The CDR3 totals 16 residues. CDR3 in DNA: TGTGCCAGCAGCCAACAGGTAGCCTCTGGGGCCAACGTCCTGACTTTC. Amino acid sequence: CASSQQVASGANVLTF.

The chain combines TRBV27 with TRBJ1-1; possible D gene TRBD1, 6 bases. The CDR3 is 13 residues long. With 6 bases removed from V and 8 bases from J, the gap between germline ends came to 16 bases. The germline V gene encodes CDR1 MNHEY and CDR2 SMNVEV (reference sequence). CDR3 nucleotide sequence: TGTGCCAGCAGCCCTGGGGGCAAATTGGAAGCTTTCTTT. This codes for CASSPGGKLEAFF.

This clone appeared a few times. CDR3 DNA sequence: TGTGCCAGCAGTTTATATGAAAAACTGTTTTTT. Translated, it gives CASSLYEKLFF. The chain recombines TRBV28 with TRBJ1-4; no definite D call. Trimming cost V 1 base and J 6 bases, with 0 bases left between them. Germline CDR1 reads MDHEN; CDR2 reads SYDVKM. The CDR3 totals 11 residues.